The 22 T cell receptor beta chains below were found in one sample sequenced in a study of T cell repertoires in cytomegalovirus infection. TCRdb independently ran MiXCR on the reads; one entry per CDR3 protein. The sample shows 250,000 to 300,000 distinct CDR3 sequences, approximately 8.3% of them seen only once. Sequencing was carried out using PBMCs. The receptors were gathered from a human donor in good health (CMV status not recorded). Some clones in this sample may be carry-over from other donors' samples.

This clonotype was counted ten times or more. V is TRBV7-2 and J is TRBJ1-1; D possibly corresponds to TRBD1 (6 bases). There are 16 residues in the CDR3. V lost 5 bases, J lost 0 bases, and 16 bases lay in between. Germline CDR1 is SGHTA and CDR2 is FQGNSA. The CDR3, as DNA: TGTGCCAGCAGCCACCCTACGGGGGGCATGAACACTGAAGCTTTCTTT. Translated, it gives CASSHPTGGMNTEAFF.

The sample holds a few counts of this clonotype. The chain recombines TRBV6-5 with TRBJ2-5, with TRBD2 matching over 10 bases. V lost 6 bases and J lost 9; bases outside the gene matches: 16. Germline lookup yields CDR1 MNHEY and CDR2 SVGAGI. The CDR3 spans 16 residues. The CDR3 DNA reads TGTGCCAGCAGCCCTGATGGGAGCGGGAGGGCCCAAGCCCAGTACTTC. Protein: CASSPDGSGRAQAQYF.

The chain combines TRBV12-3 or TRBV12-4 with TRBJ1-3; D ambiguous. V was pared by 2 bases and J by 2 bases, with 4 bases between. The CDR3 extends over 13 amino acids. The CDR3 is CASSLFTGNTIYF. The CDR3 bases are TGTGCCAGCAGTTTATTTACTGGAAACACCATATATTTT.

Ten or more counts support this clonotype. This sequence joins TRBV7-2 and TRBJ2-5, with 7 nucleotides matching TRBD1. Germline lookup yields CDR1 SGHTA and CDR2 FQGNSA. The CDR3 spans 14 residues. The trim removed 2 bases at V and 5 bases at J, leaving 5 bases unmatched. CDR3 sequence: CASSLNRGPETQYF. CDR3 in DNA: TGTGCCAGCAGCTTAAACAGGGGCCCCGAGACCCAGTACTTC.

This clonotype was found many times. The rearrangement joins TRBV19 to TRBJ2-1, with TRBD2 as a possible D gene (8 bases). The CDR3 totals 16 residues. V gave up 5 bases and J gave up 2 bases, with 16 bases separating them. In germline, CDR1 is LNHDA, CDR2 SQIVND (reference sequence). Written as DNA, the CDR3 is TGTGCCAGTAGTTGGGACAGCGGGGGTCCCTACAATGAGCAGTTCTTC. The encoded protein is CASSWDSGGPYNEQFF. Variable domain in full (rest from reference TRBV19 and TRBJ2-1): DGGITQSPKYLFRKEGQNVTLSCEQNLNHDAMYWYRQDPGQGLRLIYYSQIVNDFQKGDIAEGYSVSREKKESFPLTVTSAQKNPTAFYLCASSWDSGGPYNEQFFGPGTRLTVL.

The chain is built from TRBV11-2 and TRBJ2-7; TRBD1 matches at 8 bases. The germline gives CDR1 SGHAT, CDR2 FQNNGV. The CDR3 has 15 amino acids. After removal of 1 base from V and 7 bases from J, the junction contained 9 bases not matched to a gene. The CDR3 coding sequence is TGTGCCAGCAGCTTAGTCGGGCAGGGGGCGGGAGAGCAGTACTTC. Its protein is CASSLVGQGAGEQYF.

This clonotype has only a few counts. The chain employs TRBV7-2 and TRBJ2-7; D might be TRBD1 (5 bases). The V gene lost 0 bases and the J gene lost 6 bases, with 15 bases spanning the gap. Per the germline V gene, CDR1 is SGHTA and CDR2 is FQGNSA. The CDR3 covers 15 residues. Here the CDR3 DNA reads TGTGCCAGCAGCTTAGCTTGGACAACCCCTACCGAGCAGTACTTC. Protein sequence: CASSLAWTTPTEQYF. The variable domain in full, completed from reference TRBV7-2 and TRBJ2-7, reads GAGVSQSPSNKVTEKGKDVELRCDPISGHTALYWYRQSLGQGLEFLIYFQGNSAPDKSGLPSDRFSAERTGGSVSTLTIQRTQQEDSAVYLCASSLAWTTPTEQYFGPGTRLTVT.

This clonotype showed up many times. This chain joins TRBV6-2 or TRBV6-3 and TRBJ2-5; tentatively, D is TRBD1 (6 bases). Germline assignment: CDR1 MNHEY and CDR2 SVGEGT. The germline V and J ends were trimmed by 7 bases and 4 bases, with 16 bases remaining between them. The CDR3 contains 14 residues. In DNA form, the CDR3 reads TGTGCCAGCATCAAAAGCGGACAGCCAGAGACCCAGTACTTC. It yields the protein CASIKSGQPETQYF.

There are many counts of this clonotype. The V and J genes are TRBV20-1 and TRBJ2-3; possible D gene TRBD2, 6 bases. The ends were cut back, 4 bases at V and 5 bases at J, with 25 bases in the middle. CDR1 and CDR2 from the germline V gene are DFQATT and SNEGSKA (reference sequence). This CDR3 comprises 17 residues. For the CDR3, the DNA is TGCAGTGCTATTAATATGCTGGGGACTTCCCGGGGAGATACGCAGTATTTT. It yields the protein CSAINMLGTSRGDTQYF.

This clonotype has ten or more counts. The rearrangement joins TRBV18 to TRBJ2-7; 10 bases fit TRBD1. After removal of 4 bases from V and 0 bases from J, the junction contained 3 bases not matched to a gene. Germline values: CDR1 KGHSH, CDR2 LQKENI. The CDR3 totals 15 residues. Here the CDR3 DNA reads TGTGCCAGCTCACGGGACAGGGGCGACTCCTACGAGCAGTACTTC. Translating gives CASSRDRGDSYEQYF.

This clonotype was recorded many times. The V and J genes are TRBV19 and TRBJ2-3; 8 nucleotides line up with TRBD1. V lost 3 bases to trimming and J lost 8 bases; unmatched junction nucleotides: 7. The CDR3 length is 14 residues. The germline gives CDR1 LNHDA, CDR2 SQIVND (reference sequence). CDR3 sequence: CASSIQGAISTQYF. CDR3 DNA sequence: TGTGCCAGTAGTATCCAGGGGGCGATATCTACGCAGTATTTT.

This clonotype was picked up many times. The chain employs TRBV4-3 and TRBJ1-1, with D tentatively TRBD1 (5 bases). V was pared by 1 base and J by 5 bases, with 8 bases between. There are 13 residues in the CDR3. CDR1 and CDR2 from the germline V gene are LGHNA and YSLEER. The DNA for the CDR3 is TGCGCCAGCAGCCAAGGTCGACAGACTGAAGCTTTCTTT. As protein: CASSQGRQTEAFF.

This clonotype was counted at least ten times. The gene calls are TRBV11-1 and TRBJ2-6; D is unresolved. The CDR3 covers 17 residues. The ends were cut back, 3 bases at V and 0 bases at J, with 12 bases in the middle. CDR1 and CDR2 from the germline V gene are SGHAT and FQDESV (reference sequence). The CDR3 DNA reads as TGTGCCAGCAGCTTGTTACGTCGGAGCTCTGGGGCCAACGTCCTGACTTTC. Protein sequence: CASSLLRRSSGANVLTF.

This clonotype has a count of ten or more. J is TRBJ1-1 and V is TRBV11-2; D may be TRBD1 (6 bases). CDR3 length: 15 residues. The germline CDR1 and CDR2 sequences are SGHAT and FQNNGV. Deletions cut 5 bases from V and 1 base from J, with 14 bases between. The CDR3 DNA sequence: TGTGCCAGCAGCGCACTACAGGGTGGGAACACTGAAGCTTTCTTT. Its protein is CASSALQGGNTEAFF.

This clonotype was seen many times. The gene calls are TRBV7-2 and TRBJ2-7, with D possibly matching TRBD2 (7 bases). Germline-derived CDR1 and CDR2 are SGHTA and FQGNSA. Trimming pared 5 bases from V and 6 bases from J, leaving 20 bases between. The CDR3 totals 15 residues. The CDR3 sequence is CASSPTRVGGGEQYF. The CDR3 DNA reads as TGTGCCAGCAGCCCGACCAGGGTAGGGGGGGGCGAGCAGTACTTC.

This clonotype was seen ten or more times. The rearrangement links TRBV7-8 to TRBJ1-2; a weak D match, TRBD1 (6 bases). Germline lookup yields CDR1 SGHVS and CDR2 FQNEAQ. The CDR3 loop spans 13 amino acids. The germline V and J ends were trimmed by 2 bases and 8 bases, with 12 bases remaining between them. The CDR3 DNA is TGTGCCAGCAGCTTAAAGGGGGACGGCGGCTACACCTTC. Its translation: CASSLKGDGGYTF.

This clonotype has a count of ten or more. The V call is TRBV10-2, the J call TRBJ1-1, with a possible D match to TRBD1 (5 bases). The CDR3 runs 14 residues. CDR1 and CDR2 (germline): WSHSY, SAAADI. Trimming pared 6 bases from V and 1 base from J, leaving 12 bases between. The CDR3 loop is CASRGGPKNTEAFF. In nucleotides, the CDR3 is TGCGCCAGCAGGGGGGGACCGAAGAACACTGAAGCTTTCTTT.

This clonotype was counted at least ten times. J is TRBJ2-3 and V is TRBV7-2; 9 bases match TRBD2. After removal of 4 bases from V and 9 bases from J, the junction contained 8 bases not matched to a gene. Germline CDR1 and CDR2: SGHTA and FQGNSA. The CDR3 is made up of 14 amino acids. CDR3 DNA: TGTGCCAGCAGCTCGTCGCGGGGGGGAGAGACGCAGTATTTT. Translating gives CASSSSRGGETQYF.

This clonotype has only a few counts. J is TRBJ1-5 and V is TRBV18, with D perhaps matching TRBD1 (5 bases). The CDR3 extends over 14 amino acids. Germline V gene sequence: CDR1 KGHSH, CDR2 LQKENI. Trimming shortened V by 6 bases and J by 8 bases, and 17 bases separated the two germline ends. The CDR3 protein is CASSPQGRVEPQHF. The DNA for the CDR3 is TGTGCCAGCTCTCCCCAGGGAAGGGTAGAGCCCCAGCATTTT.

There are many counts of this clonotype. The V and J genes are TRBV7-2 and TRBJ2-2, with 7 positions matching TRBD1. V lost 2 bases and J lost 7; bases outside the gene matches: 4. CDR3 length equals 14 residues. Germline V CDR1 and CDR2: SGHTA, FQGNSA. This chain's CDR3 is CASSLMAGGGELFF. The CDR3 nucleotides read TGTGCCAGCAGCTTAATGGCAGGGGGCGGGGAGCTGTTTTTT. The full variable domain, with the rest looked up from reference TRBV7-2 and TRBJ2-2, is GAGVSQSPSNKVTEKGKDVELRCDPISGHTALYWYRQSLGQGLEFLIYFQGNSAPDKSGLPSDRFSAERTGGSVSTLTIQRTQQEDSAVYLCASSLMAGGGELFFGEGSRLTVL.

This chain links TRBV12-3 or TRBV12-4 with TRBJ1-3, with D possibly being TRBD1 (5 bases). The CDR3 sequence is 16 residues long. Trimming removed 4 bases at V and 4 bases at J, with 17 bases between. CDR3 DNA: TGTGCCAGCAGTTCCCCGGGAGGGGCGTACGGAAACACCATATATTTT. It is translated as CASSSPGGAYGNTIYF.

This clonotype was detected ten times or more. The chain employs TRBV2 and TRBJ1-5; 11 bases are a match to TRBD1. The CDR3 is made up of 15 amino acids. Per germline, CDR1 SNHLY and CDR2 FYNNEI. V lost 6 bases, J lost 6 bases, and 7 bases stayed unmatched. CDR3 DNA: TGTGCCAGCAGCGTGGACAGGGGGCTTAGTCAGCCCCAGCATTTT. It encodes CASSVDRGLSQPQHF.